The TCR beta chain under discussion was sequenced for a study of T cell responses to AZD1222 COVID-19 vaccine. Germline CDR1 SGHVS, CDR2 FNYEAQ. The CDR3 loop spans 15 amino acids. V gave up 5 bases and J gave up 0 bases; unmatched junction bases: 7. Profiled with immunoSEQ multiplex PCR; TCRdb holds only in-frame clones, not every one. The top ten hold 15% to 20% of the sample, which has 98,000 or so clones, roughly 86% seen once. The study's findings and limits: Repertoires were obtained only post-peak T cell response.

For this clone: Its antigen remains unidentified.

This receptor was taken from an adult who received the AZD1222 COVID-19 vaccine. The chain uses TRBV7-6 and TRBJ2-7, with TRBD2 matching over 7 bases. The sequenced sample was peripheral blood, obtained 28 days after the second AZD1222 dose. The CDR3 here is CASSPLAVSSYEQYF. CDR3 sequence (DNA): TGTGCCAGCAGCCCTCTAGCGGTTAGCTCCTACGAGCAGTACTTC.